These 4 T cell receptor beta chains share one sample of origin, sequenced in a study of T cell changes during pregnancy in multiple sclerosis. TCRdb keeps only in-frame clones here, not all; method: immunoSEQ multiplex PCR. The top ten clones hold around 0.57% of a sample with tens of thousands of clones, more than 80% of them seen once. The specimen was CD4+ T cells from peripheral blood mononuclear cells, collected in the first trimester of pregnancy. The source of these receptors is a female donor with multiple sclerosis, enrolled in a pregnancy study.

The genes are TRBV2 and TRBJ2-5, with D possibly TRBD2 on 6 matching bases. CDR1 SNHLY and CDR2 FYNNEI come from the germline V gene. The length of the CDR3 is 13 residues. The V end lost 8 bases, the J end lost 5 bases, and 15 bases lay between the germline ends. CDR3 sequence: CASERESGETQYF. The CDR3 nucleotides are TGTGCCAGCGAACGGGAGTCCGGGGAGACCCAGTACTTC.

The chain combines TRBV30 with TRBJ2-7; 10 positions agree with TRBD2. V dropped 2 bases and J dropped 4; count of bases not matched to a gene: 8. Germline assignment: CDR1 GTSNPN and CDR2 SVGIG (reference sequence). The CDR3 contains 15 residues. Written as DNA, the CDR3 is TGTGCCTGGAGTTACTCGGGACTAGCGAGTTACGAGCAGTACTTC. Translation gives CAWSYSGLASYEQYF. Using reference TRBV30 and TRBJ2-7 for the parts outside the CDR3, the full variable domain is SQTIHQWPATLVQPVGSPLSLECTVEGTSNPNLYWYRQAAGRGLQLLFYSVGIGQISSEVPQNLSASRPQDRQFILSSKKLLLSDSGFYLCAWSYSGLASYEQYFGPGTRLTVT.

The sample holds one count of this clone. The chain employs TRBV7-2 and TRBJ2-5; 8 positions match TRBD2. Trimming removed 5 bases from V and 5 bases from J; junction bases left unmatched: 10. Germline V gene lookup returns CDR1 SGHTA and CDR2 FQGNSA. The CDR3 is made up of 15 amino acids. The CDR3 DNA reads as TGTGCCAGCAGCAATCGGGGGGGCCTGGAGGAGACCCAGTACTTC. Translated, it gives CASSNRGGLEETQYF.

The rearrangement uses TRBV5-4 and TRBJ1-1, with unresolved D. The CDR3 runs to 13 residues. The V end was cut by 3 bases, the J end by 2 bases, with 8 bases between. Germline-derived CDR1 and CDR2 are SGHNT and YYREEE (reference sequence). The chain's CDR3 is CASSSRFNTEAFF. In DNA form, the CDR3 reads TGTGCCAGCAGCTCCAGGTTTAACACTGAAGCTTTCTTT.